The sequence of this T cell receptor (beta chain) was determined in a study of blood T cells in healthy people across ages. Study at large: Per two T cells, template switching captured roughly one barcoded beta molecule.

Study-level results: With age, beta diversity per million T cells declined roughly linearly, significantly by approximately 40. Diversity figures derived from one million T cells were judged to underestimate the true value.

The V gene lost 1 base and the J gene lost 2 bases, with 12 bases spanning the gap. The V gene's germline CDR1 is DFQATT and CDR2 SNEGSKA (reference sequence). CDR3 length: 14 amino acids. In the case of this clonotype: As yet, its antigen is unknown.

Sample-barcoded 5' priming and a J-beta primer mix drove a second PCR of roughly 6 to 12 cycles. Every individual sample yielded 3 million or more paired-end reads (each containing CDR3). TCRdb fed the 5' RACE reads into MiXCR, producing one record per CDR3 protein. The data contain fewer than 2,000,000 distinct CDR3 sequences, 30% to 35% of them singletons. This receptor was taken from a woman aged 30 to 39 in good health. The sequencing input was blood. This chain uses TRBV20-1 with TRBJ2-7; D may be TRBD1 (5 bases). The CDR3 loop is CSARVTGTTYEQYF. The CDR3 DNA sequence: TGCAGTGCTAGAGTAACAGGCACGACCTACGAGCAGTACTTC.